The sequence of this T cell receptor beta chain was determined in a study of CD8+ T cells in alopecia areata. Overall study context: Those receiving the skin were approximately 7-10-week-old female C3H/HeJ mice, whose grafts came from 6-12-month-old C3H/HeJ donors with spontaneous alopecia.

Reverse transcription of extracted RNA yielded cDNA, which provided the sequencing template. Some clones are missing from TCRdb's copy, which holds only in-frame ones; the method was immunoSEQ multiplex PCR. This repertoire holds over 1,500 clones, and none appear only once. This CDR3 spans 16 amino acids. Germline V gene sequence: CDR1 FNHDT, CDR2 SITEND (reference sequence). V shed 1 base and J 0 bases; nucleotides not matched to a gene: 3. Ten or more counts support this clone. Genes and germline are mouse. The sequenced fragment ends 4 residues before the CDR3 boundary, so the rest is inferred from the germline J gene.

Input material: lesional skin. This receptor was obtained from a C3H/HeJ mouse with alopecia areata. This mouse strain has H2-k as its MHC haplotype. The chain combines TRBV19 with TRBJ2-4, with 9 bases matching TRBD2. Here the CDR3 reads CASSILGGSSQNTLYF. The sequenced CDR3 bases are TGTGCCAGCAGTATACTGGGGGGGTCTAGTCAAAAC.